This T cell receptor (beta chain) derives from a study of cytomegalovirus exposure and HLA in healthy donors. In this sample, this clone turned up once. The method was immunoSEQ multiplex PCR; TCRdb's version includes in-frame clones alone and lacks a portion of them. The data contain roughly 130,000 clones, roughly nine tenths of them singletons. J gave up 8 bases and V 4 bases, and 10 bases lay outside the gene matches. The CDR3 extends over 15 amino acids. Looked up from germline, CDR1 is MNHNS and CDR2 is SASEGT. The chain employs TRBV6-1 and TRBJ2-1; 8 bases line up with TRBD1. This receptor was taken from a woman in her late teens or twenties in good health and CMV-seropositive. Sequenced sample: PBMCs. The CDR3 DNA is TGTGCCAGCAGTGCGAGACAGGGGCTGGGGCATGAGCAGTTCTTC. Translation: CASSARQGLGHEQFF.